The 22 T cell receptor beta chains below were found in one sample sequenced in a study of immune evolution from preneoplasia to lung adenocarcinoma. This table comes from immunoSEQ multiplex PCR, and its TCRdb copy is limited to in-frame clones, with some not included. The table shows about 12,000 clones, with more than 75% occurring only once. The sample taken for sequencing was FFPE tissue from an adenomatous hyperplasia lung lesion. The subset is: atypical adenomatous hyperplasia (AAH), lung preneoplasia. Receptor source: a person between 50 and 69 years old with lung adenocarcinoma.

The V gene is TRBV29-1, the J gene TRBJ2-7; no clear D. This CDR3 contains 14 residues. Germline V gives CDR1 SQVTM, CDR2 ANQGSEA. The V gene lost 3 bases and the J gene lost 3 bases, with 15 bases spanning the gap. CDR3 nucleotide sequence: TGCAGCGTTGAGTCTGCTGGCACCTTCTACGAGCAGTACTTC. It encodes CSVESAGTFYEQYF.

V gene TRBV5-4 combines with J gene TRBJ1-1; no clear D. The CDR3 extends over 12 amino acids. Deletions cut 0 bases from V and 4 bases from J, with 4 bases between. From germline, CDR1 is SGHNT and CDR2 YYREEE (reference sequence). Here the CDR3 reads CASSLDSTEAFF. DNA for the CDR3: TGTGCCAGCAGCTTGGACAGCACTGAAGCTTTCTTT.

V and J are TRBV5-6 and TRBJ2-7; TRBD1 is a possible D gene (6 bases). V lost 0 bases and J 2 bases, leaving 18 bases between the germline ends. CDR1 is SGHDT and CDR2 is YYEEEE in the germline V gene. The CDR3 sequence is 17 residues long. The CDR3: CASSLGPRQDAAYEQYF. DNA for the CDR3: TGTGCCAGCAGCTTGGGACCCCGACAGGATGCTGCCTACGAGCAGTACTTC.

In its sample, this clone was seen once. V and J are TRBV27 and TRBJ2-3, with D hard to call. V lost 5 bases and J 3 bases, leaving 15 bases between the germline ends. Germline loops: CDR1 MNHEY, CDR2 SMNVEV (reference sequence). The length of the CDR3 is 15 residues. As DNA, the CDR3 is TGTGCCAGCAGTCCACTCTTAGGGAATACAGATACGCAGTATTTT. Its protein is CASSPLLGNTDTQYF.

This clone has just one count. V and J are TRBV7-9 and TRBJ2-7, with 9 bases aligning to TRBD1. The CDR3 runs to 15 residues. CDR1 SEHNR and CDR2 FQNEAQ come from the germline V gene (reference sequence). V lost 4 bases to trimming and J lost 1 base; unmatched junction nucleotides: 5. The CDR3 spells CASSSTGGLSYEQYF. Here the CDR3 DNA reads TGTGCCAGCAGCTCGACAGGGGGGTTGTCCTACGAGCAGTACTTC.

The J gene is TRBJ2-7, the V gene TRBV19; D ambiguous. The J call may be incorrect, as the DNA end agrees better with TRBJ2-5. The CDR3 has 13 amino acids. The germline V gene has CDR1 LNHDA and CDR2 SQIVND (reference sequence). CDR3 in amino acids: CASRPLVSETQYF. Written as DNA, the CDR3 is TGTGCCAGTAGACCCCTGGTTAGCGAGACCCAGTACTTC.

In its sample, this clone was seen a few times. The rearrangement uses TRBV28 and TRBJ2-1; TRBD1 or TRBD2 may be the D gene (5 bases each). Trimming left V 6 bases short and J 11 bases short, with 14 bases between. CDR1 MDHEN and CDR2 SYDVKM come from the germline V gene. The CDR3 is 12 residues long. CDR3 in amino acids: CASRVGRRKQFF. DNA of the CDR3: TGTGCCAGCAGGGTGGGACGGCGCAAGCAGTTCTTC.

The J gene is TRBJ2-7, the V gene TRBV28; D gene unclear. Germline V gives CDR1 MDHEN, CDR2 SYDVKM. CDR3 length: 13 amino acids. Between the trimmed V and J ends, which lost 6 bases and 4 bases, there was a span of 13 bases. In nucleotides, the CDR3 is TGTGCCAGCAGCTTAAGCAACATGTACGAGCAGTACTTC. This encodes CASSLSNMYEQYF.

The rearrangement uses TRBV11-1 and TRBJ1-1; D gene uncertain. Trimming removed 0 bases from V and 4 bases from J, with 12 bases in between. The CDR3 has 15 residues. Germline CDR1 reads SGHAT; CDR2 reads FQDESV (reference sequence). This CDR3 reads CASSLARVPGTEAFF. CDR3 nucleotides: TGTGCCAGCAGCTTAGCCCGGGTACCGGGCACTGAAGCTTTCTTT.

V usage is TRBV7-6 and J usage is TRBJ1-3; 7 bases are shared with TRBD1. The ends lost 5 bases at V and 4 bases at J; junction bases unmatched: 5. Per the germline V gene, CDR1 is SGHVS and CDR2 is FNYEAQ. The CDR3 is 14 amino acids. Written as DNA, the CDR3 is TGTGCCAGCAGCCGGAGGGACAGCGGAAACACCATATATTTT. It codes for CASSRRDSGNTIYF.

The rearrangement joins TRBV19 to TRBJ1-2, with D perhaps TRBD1 (5 bases). The CDR3 is made up of 15 amino acids. Germline loops: CDR1 LNHDA, CDR2 SQIVND (reference sequence). The V end lost 6 bases, the J end lost 4 bases, and 18 bases lay between the germline ends. Here the CDR3 DNA reads TGTGCCAGTAGACTCCAGGGTGAAGTCGGCTATGGCTACACCTTC. It codes for CASRLQGEVGYGYTF.

V is TRBV7-6 and J is TRBJ2-1; perhaps TRBD1 as D (5 bases). The CDR3 sequence is 16 residues long. The germline V and J ends were trimmed by 2 bases and 8 bases, with 19 bases remaining between them. Germline CDR1 SGHVS, CDR2 FNYEAQ. The CDR3 loop reads CASSLRRQSGSDEQFF. DNA of the CDR3: TGTGCCAGCAGCTTACGGCGACAGTCGGGCTCGGATGAGCAGTTCTTC.

The V gene is TRBV4-1, the J gene TRBJ2-7, with 7 bases aligning to TRBD2. The CDR3 is 16 residues long. V shed 0 bases and J 0 bases; nucleotides not matched to a gene: 5. The germline V gene has CDR1 MGHRA and CDR2 YSYEKL. The CDR3 bases are TGCGCCAGCAGCCAAGATTCACGGGAGGCCTCCTACGAGCAGTACTTC. Its translation: CASSQDSREASYEQYF.

The chain couples TRBV9 to TRBJ2-2; 13 bases agree with TRBD2. Per germline, CDR1 SGDLS and CDR2 YYNGEE. V lost 3 bases and J lost 6; bases outside the gene matches: 14. This CDR3 region has 19 residues. The CDR3 here is CASSGPGLAGVRGAGELFF. DNA for the CDR3: TGTGCCAGCAGCGGGCCAGGACTAGCGGGAGTTAGAGGGGCCGGGGAGCTGTTTTTT.

The chain carries TRBV7-2 and TRBJ1-3; D is possibly TRBD1 (5 bases). With 5 bases removed from V and 2 bases from J, the gap between germline ends came to 13 bases. The length of the CDR3 is 15 residues. Germline V CDR1 and CDR2: SGHTA, FQGNSA. CDR3 protein: CASSPHGGAGNTIYF. DNA of the CDR3: TGTGCCAGCAGCCCGCACGGGGGGGCTGGAAACACCATATATTTT.

This chain links TRBV9 with TRBJ1-1; D may be TRBD1 (5 bases). Germline V gives CDR1 SGDLS, CDR2 YYNGEE. The CDR3 loop spans 14 amino acids. Trimming took 3 bases from V and 0 from J, leaving 9 bases between them. The CDR3 sequence is CASSARTLNTEAFF. The CDR3 region has the DNA TGTGCCAGCAGCGCCAGGACATTGAACACTGAAGCTTTCTTT.

This chain uses TRBV7-8 with TRBJ2-2; D is ambiguous. The CDR3 is 16 amino acids. V lost 0 bases and J 0 bases, leaving 8 bases between the germline ends. Germline lookup yields CDR1 SGHVS and CDR2 FQNEAQ. CDR3 DNA sequence: TGTGCCAGCAGCTTAGCCCTGTCCTCGAACACCGGGGAGCTGTTTTTT. As protein: CASSLALSSNTGELFF.

The V gene is TRBV2, the J gene TRBJ1-4; D is perhaps TRBD1 (5 bases). The CDR3 extends over 14 amino acids. The germline V gene has CDR1 SNHLY and CDR2 FYNNEI. V dropped 5 bases and J dropped 5 bases, with 12 bases sitting between them. As DNA, the CDR3 is TGTGCCAGCAGTTGGGGCCTGCAGAATGAAAAACTGTTTTTT. This translates into CASSWGLQNEKLFF.

V is TRBV29-1 and J is TRBJ2-7; 10 nucleotides agree with TRBD1. The J segment lost 5 bases and the V segment lost 3 bases, leaving 4 bases of the junction unmatched. Germline CDR1 is SQVTM and CDR2 is ANQGSEA. This CDR3 is 13 amino acids long. CDR3: CSVEGQGLNEQYF. CDR3 DNA sequence: TGCAGCGTTGAGGGACAGGGGCTAAACGAGCAGTACTTC.

The count of this clone is one. This chain connects TRBV30 to TRBJ1-2; TRBD1 matches at 8 bases. J lost 4 bases, V lost 0 bases, and 4 bases had no gene match. Germline V gene lookup returns CDR1 GTSNPN and CDR2 SVGIG (reference sequence). This CDR3 is 14 amino acids long. For the CDR3, the DNA is TGTGCCTGGAGTGTATGGGACAGGCCCTATGGCTACACCTTC. Protein: CAWSVWDRPYGYTF.

The chain couples TRBV10-1 to TRBJ2-3; 12 bases are shared with TRBD2. The CDR3 is made up of 16 amino acids. The V gene's germline CDR1 is WNHNN and CDR2 SYGVQD (reference sequence). The junction had 10 bases not matched to a gene; V was cut back by 8 bases and J by 4 bases. This CDR3 is CASSGQLAGGPDTQYF. CDR3 coding DNA: TGCGCCAGCTCTGGCCAACTAGCGGGAGGACCAGATACGCAGTATTTT.

The chain recombines TRBV5-1 with TRBJ1-1; no clear D. CDR1 SGHRS and CDR2 YFSETQ come from the germline V gene. V lost 5 bases and J lost 4, with 15 bases in between. This CDR3 has 14 amino acids. CDR3 region: CASSHNMGGTEAFF. CDR3 DNA: TGCGCCAGCAGTCATAATATGGGAGGCACTGAAGCTTTCTTT.